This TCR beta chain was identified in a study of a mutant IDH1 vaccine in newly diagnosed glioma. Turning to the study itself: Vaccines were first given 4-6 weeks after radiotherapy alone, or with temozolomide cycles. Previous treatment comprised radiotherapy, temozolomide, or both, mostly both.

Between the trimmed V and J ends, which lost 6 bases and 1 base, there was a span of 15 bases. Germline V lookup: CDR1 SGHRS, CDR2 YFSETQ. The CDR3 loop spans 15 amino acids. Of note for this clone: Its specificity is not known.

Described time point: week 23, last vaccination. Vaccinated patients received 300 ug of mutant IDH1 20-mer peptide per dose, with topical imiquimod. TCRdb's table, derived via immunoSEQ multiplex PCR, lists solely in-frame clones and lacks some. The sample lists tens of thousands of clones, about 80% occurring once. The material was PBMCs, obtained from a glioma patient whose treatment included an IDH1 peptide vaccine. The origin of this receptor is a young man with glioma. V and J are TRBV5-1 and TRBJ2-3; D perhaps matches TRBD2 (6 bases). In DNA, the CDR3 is TGCGCCAGCACCAGAACTAGCCCGCGCACAGATACGCAGTATTTT. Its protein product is CASTRTSPRTDTQYF. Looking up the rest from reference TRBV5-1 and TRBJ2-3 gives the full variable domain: KAGVTQTPRYLIKTRGQQVTLSCSPISGHRSVSWYQQTPGQGLQFLFEYFSETQRNKGNFPGRFSGRQFSNSRSEMNVSTLELGDSALYLCASTRTSPRTDTQYFGPGTRLTVL.